These T cell receptor beta chains were read from a single sample in a study of blood T cell repertoires in COVID-19. Here immunoSEQ multiplex PCR was the method, and the copy in TCRdb shows in-frame clones only, minus some. The table includes around 260,000 clones, about 83% detected once. The specimen sequenced was peripheral blood. These receptor sequences come from a woman aged 45-65 years who had recovered from COVID-19. The CDR3 runs from the conserved cysteine through the conserved F or W. The order of the fields is D gene, clone size, V gene, J gene, CDR3 DNA, CDR3 protein. The D gene is left open where the match is weak. Clone size is stated in some rows and not others, as once, few, many or a class when expanded.

TRBD1,.,TRBV5-1,TRBJ1-1,TGCGCCAGCAGCACAGGACAGGAGAACACTGAAGCTTTCTTT,CASSTGQENTEAFF
.,.,TRBV11-2,TRBJ1-1,TGTGCCAGCAGCCCCCCCGACCGGACTCCGATTTTGCCTTTCTTT,CASSPPDRTPILPFF
TRBD1,.,TRBV7-2,TRBJ1-2,TGTGCCAGCAGCGTAAGCCAGGGGGTAGGCTATGGCTACACCTTC,CASSVSQGVGYGYTF
TRBD1,.,TRBV7-8,TRBJ1-2,TGTGCCAGCAGCTTAAACCGGGACAGGGGGATCTATGGCTACACCTTC,CASSLNRDRGIYGYTF
.,few,TRBV3-1/TRBV3-2,TRBJ2-2,TGTGCCAGCAGCCCGGATACGACAATGTTTTTT,CASSPDTTMFF
.,.,TRBV24-1,TRBJ2-2,TGTGCCACCAGTGATTTGCTTTCCGGGGAGGATCCGGGGGAGCTGTTTTTT,CATSDLLSGEDPGELFF
TRBD1,.,TRBV5-3,TRBJ1-5,TGTGCCAGAAGCGTCCACAGGGGGCGAGACGGACGGCCCCAGCATTTT,CARSVHRGRDGRPQHF
.,once,TRBV30,TRBJ2-3,TGTGCCTGGAATACCGGTCAGGGGCCGCAGTATTTT,CAWNTGQGPQYF
TRBD1,.,TRBV28,TRBJ2-4,TGTGCCAGCAGTTTGTACAGGGGGGCCAAAAACATTCAGTACTTC,CASSLYRGAKNIQYF
TRBD1,.,TRBV7-3,TRBJ2-7,TGTGCCAGCAGCCTAATCCCGGGACAGGGCTACGAGCAGTACTTC,CASSLIPGQGYEQYF
.,.,TRBV18,TRBJ2-2,TGTGCCAGCTCCCGCGGGCGACCGGAGGGTACCGGGGAGCTGTTTTTT,CASSRGRPEGTGELFF
.,.,TRBV4-3,TRBJ2-7,TGCGCCAGCAGCCAAGAAGAGGGGGATCCCTACGAGCAGTACTTC,CASSQEEGDPYEQYF
.,.,TRBV4-3,TRBJ1-4,TGCGCCAGCAGCCAAGGGGGGGTGAATGAAAAACTGTTTTTT,CASSQGGVNEKLFF
TRBD2,.,TRBV3-1/TRBV3-2,TRBJ2-2,TGTGCCAGCAGCCAAGAGGGACTAGCGGGAGGGGGCACCGGGGAGCTGTTTTTT,CASSQEGLAGGGTGELFF
.,.,TRBV5-6,TRBJ2-1,TGTGCCAGCAGCTTGGTCCAGGGGATGTCCTACAATGAGCAGTTCTTC,CASSLVQGMSYNEQFF
.,.,TRBV4-1,TRBJ2-3,TGCGCCAGCAGCCAAGCCCCTCCCAGGGGCGAGGCTAGCACAGATACGCAGTATTTT,CASSQAPPRGEASTDTQYF
TRBD2,once,TRBV7-9,TRBJ2-7,TGTGCCAGCAGCCACGGACTAGCGGAGACCTACGAGCAGTACTTC,CASSHGLAETYEQYF